The TCR beta chain described here comes from a study of CD8 T cells in ankylosing spondylitis. Each CDR3 protein gets one entry after TCRdb re-called the 5' RACE reads with MiXCR. The sample lists 150,000 or so distinct CDR3 sequences, 30% to 35% seen once, with 6% in the top ten. Trimming took 1 base from V and 8 from J, leaving 11 bases between them. Germline CDR1 reads MNHNS; CDR2 reads SASEGT. The CDR3 is 13 residues long. V usage is TRBV6-1 and J usage is TRBJ1-2; D is undetermined. The sample comprised synovial fluid, either unsorted or a sorted T cell fraction (not recorded which). This receptor was identified in a male donor with ankylosing spondylitis. Here the CDR3 DNA reads TGTGCCAGCAGTGAAGAAAGGGTAGCGGGCTACACCTTC. This encodes CASSEERVAGYTF.